This T cell receptor beta chain was identified during a study of T cells in Graves' hyperthyroidism and ophthalmopathy. The ends lost 2 bases at V and 7 bases at J; junction bases unmatched: 9. The germline V gene encodes CDR1 SGHTA and CDR2 FQGNSA. The CDR3 is made up of 15 amino acids. RNA transcripts yielded amplified TCR beta CDR3 regions. An initial round of RT-PCR targeting the TCR CDR3 relied on the HTBI primer set. TCRdb re-called the multiplex PCR reads through MiXCR, storing one row per CDR3 protein. Found here are some 500,000 distinct CDR3 sequences, around 16% of them singletons; the top ten hold less than 30%. Disease lasting under 3 months, a NOSPECS grade of at least 4, and a Clinical Activity Score of at least 3 were features of the ophthalmopathy patients.

The rearrangement joins TRBV7-2 to TRBJ2-7, with 9 nucleotides matching TRBD2. The TCR originated in a woman younger than 45 with Graves' ophthalmopathy. Sequencing was carried out using blood. CDR3 sequence reads: CASSLTVAGAREQYF. CDR3 nucleotide sequence: TGTGCCAGCAGCTTAACCGTAGCGGGAGCAAGGGAGCAGTACTTC.